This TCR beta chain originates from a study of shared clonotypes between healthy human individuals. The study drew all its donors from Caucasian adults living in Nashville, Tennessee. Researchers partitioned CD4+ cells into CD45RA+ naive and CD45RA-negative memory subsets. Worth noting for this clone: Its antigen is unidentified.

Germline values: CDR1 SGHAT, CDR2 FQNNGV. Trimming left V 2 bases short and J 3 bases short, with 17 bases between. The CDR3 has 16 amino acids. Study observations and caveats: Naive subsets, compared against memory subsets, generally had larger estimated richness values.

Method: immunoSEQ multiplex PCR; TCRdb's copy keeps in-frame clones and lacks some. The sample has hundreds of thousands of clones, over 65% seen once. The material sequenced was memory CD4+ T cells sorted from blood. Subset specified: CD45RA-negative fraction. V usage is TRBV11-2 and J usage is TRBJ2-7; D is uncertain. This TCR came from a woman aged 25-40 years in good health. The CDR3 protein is CASSLKLVLPSYEQYF. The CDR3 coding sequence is TGTGCCAGCAGCTTAAAATTGGTCCTTCCGAGCTACGAGCAGTACTTC.